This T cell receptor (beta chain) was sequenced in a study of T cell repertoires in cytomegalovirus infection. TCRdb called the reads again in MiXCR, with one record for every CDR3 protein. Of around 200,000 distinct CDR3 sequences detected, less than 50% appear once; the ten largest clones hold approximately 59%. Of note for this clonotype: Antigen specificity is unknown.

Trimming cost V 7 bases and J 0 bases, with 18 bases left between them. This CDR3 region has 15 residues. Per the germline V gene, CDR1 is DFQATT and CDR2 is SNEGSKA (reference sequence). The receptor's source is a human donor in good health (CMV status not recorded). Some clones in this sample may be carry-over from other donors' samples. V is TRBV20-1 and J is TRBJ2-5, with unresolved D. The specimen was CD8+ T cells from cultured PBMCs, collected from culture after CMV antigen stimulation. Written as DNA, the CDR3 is TGCAGTGTCGCACGGGTGACCGAAAACCAAGAGACCCAGTACTTC. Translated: CSVARVTENQETQYF.